This T cell receptor beta chain was captured in a study of T-cell reconstitution after alpha-beta-depleted transplantation in children (dated by TCRdb to 2015 to 2016). About the study as a whole: T-cell immune reconstitution after TCRalphabeta/CD19-depleted allogeneic hematopoietic cell transplantation in children was quantitatively tracked in the study by means of TCR repertoire profiling.

Between the V and J ends, shortened by 4 bases and 7 bases respectively, the junction contains 12 bases. The CDR1 and CDR2 encoded by the germline V gene are SGHRS and YFSETQ. The CDR3 measures 13 amino acids from cysteine to phenylalanine. The only DNA kept is the CDR3, 39 bases in frame from the first base. This clonotype appeared many times. Its antigen is currently not known. No much larger clone exists at a distance of one base, and base qualities are not known. Libraries were prepared through PCR. TCRdb lists the instrument as Illumina HiSeq 2500. Molecular barcoding was employed in the preparation of TCR libraries, with unique molecular identifiers being used to normalize TCRbeta repertoire quantification. TCRdb cleaned the public reads at Q25 with fastp, built clones with MiXCR and kept in-frame beta chains. Every CDR3 protein is listed once, alongside the most common genes and DNA of its rows. The sample records around 600,000 distinct CDR3 sequences, approximately 16% of which are singletons. The top ten clonotypes cover around 0.96% of the sample.

The sequence is built from TRBV5-1 and TRBJ2-1; the D gene cannot be resolved reliably. The sequenced sample was PBMCs from the stem cell graft donor, obtained from the stem cell graft. The receptor was derived from a human donor who donated a stem cell graft to a child with acute myeloid leukemia. Here the CDR3 is given as CASSADPGNEQFF. Read as DNA, the sequence is TGCGCCAGCAGCGCGGATCCGGGTAATGAGCAGTTCTTC. With the portions outside the CDR3 filled from the reference TRBV5-1 and TRBJ2-1 genes, the complete variable region becomes KAGVTQTPRYLIKTRGQQVTLSCSPISGHRSVSWYQQTPGQGLQFLFEYFSETQRNKGNFPGRFSGRQFSNSRSEMNVSTLELGDSALYLCASSADPGNEQFFGPGTRLTVL.